Given below is one T cell receptor (beta chain) in context. This sample stems from a study of T cell changes during pregnancy in multiple sclerosis. The germline CDR1 and CDR2 sequences are MNHEY and SVGAGI. The ends lost 7 bases at V and 1 base at J; junction bases unmatched: 3. This CDR3 comprises 14 residues. This table comes from immunoSEQ multiplex PCR, and its TCRdb copy is limited to in-frame clones, with some not included. The sample holds over 35,000 clones, around 91% seen once. Material: CD8+ T cells from peripheral blood mononuclear cells, obtained in the first trimester of pregnancy. The receptor was derived from a female donor with multiple sclerosis, enrolled in a pregnancy study. This chain links TRBV6-5 with TRBJ2-3; 9 bases fit TRBD1. The CDR3 reads CASTRDRGTDTQYF. As DNA, the CDR3 is TGTGCCAGCACCAGGGACAGGGGCACAGATACGCAGTATTTT.